Given below is one T cell receptor beta chain in context. What it binds is unknown. PCR used 60 Vbeta primers and 13 Jbeta primers. Measured with immunoSEQ multiplex PCR; TCRdb has only the in-frame clones, and not every one. The sample carries 100,000 to 120,000 clones, over 65% recorded once. These data are taken from a study of cytomegalovirus exposure and HLA in healthy donors. Overall study: There were a few hundred genotyped donors. Of these, roughly 80% fell in the genetic ancestry cluster associated with self-reported Caucasian donors. Study-wide findings and caveats: Equally common other TCR beta chains were less clonally expanded than HLA-associated ones, a later analysis found. TCR beta chains numbering more than 150 were designated cytomegalovirus-associated.

The CDR3 has 15 residues. V shed 5 bases, J shed 2 bases, and the junction held 4 bases outside the gene matches. The germline V gene encodes CDR1 SGHTA and CDR2 FQGNSA. The chain is built from TRBV7-2 and TRBJ2-7; 12 bases map to TRBD1. Material: PBMCs. The TCR comes from a woman aged 35 to 49 in good health and CMV-seropositive. The CDR3 region is CASSPGTGGPYEQYF. CDR3 nucleotide sequence: TGTGCCAGCAGCCCAGGGACAGGGGGCCCCTACGAGCAGTACTTC. The full variable domain, its missing parts supplied by reference TRBV7-2 and TRBJ2-7, is GAGVSQSPSNKVTEKGKDVELRCDPISGHTALYWYRQSLGQGLEFLIYFQGNSAPDKSGLPSDRFSAERTGGSVSTLTIQRTQQEDSAVYLCASSPGTGGPYEQYFGPGTRLTVT.